The 12 T cell receptor beta chains reported below all come from one sample, sequenced in a study of beta chain features in type 1 diabetes. Antigens of these TCRs are unknown. The entirety of the isolated RNA underwent reverse transcription, so expressed TCRB transcripts were sequenced. Sequencing was performed with immunoSEQ multiplex PCR; in TCRdb, only in-frame clones are kept and a portion is missing. The sample contains 100,000 to 150,000 clones, 17% of which appear only once. Study results and caveats: All four CD4+ subsets from Type 1 diabetes patients carried moderately but significantly shorter TCRB CDR3s.

Sequences were obtained from central memory CD4+ T cells from blood. The source is a man younger than 35 with type 1 diabetes.

The table lists this clone with many counts. This sample includes further DNA sequences coding for the same CDR3. The J gene is TRBJ2-3, the V gene TRBV6-6; D gene ambiguous. The germline V and J ends were trimmed by 2 bases and 3 bases, with 6 bases remaining between them. Germline V gene data show CDR1 as MNHNY and CDR2 as SVGAGI (reference sequence). The CDR3 extends over 13 amino acids. The CDR3, as DNA: TGTGCCAGCAGTTACGGCGGAACAGATACGCAGTATTTT. This codes for CASSYGGTDTQYF.

On this clone: Other DNA sequences in the same sample also yield this CDR3. The V call is TRBV7-2, the J call TRBJ1-1, with D possibly being TRBD1 (5 bases). Trimming shortened V by 2 bases and J by 3 bases, and 10 bases separated the two germline ends. The CDR3 runs 14 residues. Germline values: CDR1 SGHTA, CDR2 FQGNSA. CDR3 DNA sequence: TGTGCCAGCAGCTTACAGGGTGGGGACACTGAAGCTTTCTTT. Translating it yields CASSLQGGDTEAFF.

This clone has just a few counts. This chain joins TRBV25-1 and TRBJ1-1; D is perhaps TRBD1 (6 bases). In germline, CDR1 is MGHDK, CDR2 SYGVNS. V was clipped by 1 base and J by 7 bases, with 13 bases between them. This CDR3 is built from 14 residues. The CDR3 protein is CASSESEEGVEAFF. The CDR3 DNA reads as TGTGCCAGCAGTGAATCGGAAGAGGGGGTTGAAGCTTTCTTT.

The chain couples TRBV11-2 to TRBJ2-1, with 7 bases lining up with TRBD1. The ends lost 5 bases at V and 4 bases at J; junction bases unmatched: 2. Per the germline V gene, CDR1 is SGHAT and CDR2 is FQNNGV. The CDR3 contains 13 residues. The CDR3 nucleotides are TGTGCCAGCAGCCTGGGACAGTACAATGAGCAGTTCTTC. The encoded protein is CASSLGQYNEQFF.

This sequence joins TRBV7-9 and TRBJ1-4, with D maybe TRBD1 (6 bases). The CDR3 is 15 residues long. Germline V gene data show CDR1 as SEHNR and CDR2 as FQNEAQ (reference sequence). Trimming removed 1 base at V and 8 bases at J, with 14 bases between. In DNA, the CDR3 is TGTGCCAGCAGCTTAGGCGGGGGCTCAGGAGAAAAACTGTTTTTT. This gives the protein CASSLGGGSGEKLFF.

The chain combines TRBV18 with TRBJ2-5; TRBD1 matches at 8 bases. V dropped 8 bases and J dropped 1; count of bases not matched to a gene: 12. The V gene's germline CDR1 is KGHSH and CDR2 LQKENI. This CDR3 is 16 amino acids long. CDR3: CASPADRASPQETQYF. The CDR3 nucleotides read TGTGCCAGCCCGGCGGACAGGGCATCGCCCCAAGAGACCCAGTACTTC.

This clone has only a few counts. The chain combines TRBV18 with TRBJ2-1; 7 nucleotides align to TRBD1. The CDR3 covers 16 residues. Germline V CDR1 and CDR2: KGHSH, LQKENI. The trim removed 4 bases at V and 6 bases at J, leaving 12 bases unmatched. CDR3 region: CASSLDTGTVTNEQFF. CDR3 nucleotide sequence: TGTGCCAGCTCACTCGATACCGGGACAGTCACCAATGAGCAGTTCTTC.

This clone appeared many times. This chain links TRBV29-1 with TRBJ1-4; possibly TRBD1 for D (5 bases). The CDR3 consists of 11 residues. In germline, CDR1 is SQVTM, CDR2 ANQGSEA. V was clipped by 4 bases and J by 5 bases, with 5 bases between them. The CDR3 loop reads CSVAGNEKLFF. CDR3 sequence (DNA): TGCAGCGTTGCAGGGAATGAAAAACTGTTTTTT.

This clone occurred a few times. This chain's CDR3 is CASSAQGNEKLFF. The CDR3 DNA follows: TGTGCCAGCAGCGCACAGGGTAATGAAAAACTGTTTTTT. The rearrangement links TRBV2 to TRBJ1-4, with D possibly being TRBD1 (6 bases). This CDR3 region has 13 residues. The V end lost 6 bases, the J end lost 4 bases, and 9 bases lay between the germline ends. Germline CDR1 is SNHLY and CDR2 is FYNNEI.

V gene TRBV5-1 combines with J gene TRBJ2-3; D unclear. V lost 4 bases and J lost 10, with 22 bases in between. The V gene's germline CDR1 is SGHRS and CDR2 YFSETQ. CDR3 length: 15 amino acids. CDR3 sequence reads: CASSPRPAEAGPQYF. DNA for the CDR3: TGCGCCAGCAGCCCCCGCCCGGCCGAGGCCGGTCCGCAGTATTTT.

In this sample, this clone turned up a few times. The CDR3 protein is CASSVGQARDEQYF. As DNA, the CDR3 is TGTGCCAGCAGCGTCGGACAGGCCCGGGACGAGCAGTACTTC. The rearrangement links TRBV5-5 to TRBJ2-7; 7 bases match TRBD1. V lost 4 bases to trimming and J lost 5 bases; unmatched junction nucleotides: 9. The CDR3 runs 14 residues. Germline V gene sequence: CDR1 SGHKS, CDR2 YYEKEE (reference sequence). The whole variable domain, filled in from reference TRBV5-5 and TRBJ2-7, reads DAGVTQSPTHLIKTRGQQVTLRCSPISGHKSVSWYQQVLGQGPQFIFQYYEKEERGRGNFPDRFSARQFPNYSSELNVNALLLGDSALYLCASSVGQARDEQYFGPGTRLTVT.

This clone was recorded a few times. The rearrangement joins TRBV6-6 to TRBJ2-1; no reliable D call. The V end was cut by 3 bases, the J end by 10 bases, with 4 bases between. The CDR3 extends over 10 amino acids. Germline loops: CDR1 MNHNY, CDR2 SVGAGI (reference sequence). CDR3 sequence reads: CASSYYEQFF. The CDR3, as DNA: TGTGCCAGCAGTTATTACGAGCAGTTCTTC.